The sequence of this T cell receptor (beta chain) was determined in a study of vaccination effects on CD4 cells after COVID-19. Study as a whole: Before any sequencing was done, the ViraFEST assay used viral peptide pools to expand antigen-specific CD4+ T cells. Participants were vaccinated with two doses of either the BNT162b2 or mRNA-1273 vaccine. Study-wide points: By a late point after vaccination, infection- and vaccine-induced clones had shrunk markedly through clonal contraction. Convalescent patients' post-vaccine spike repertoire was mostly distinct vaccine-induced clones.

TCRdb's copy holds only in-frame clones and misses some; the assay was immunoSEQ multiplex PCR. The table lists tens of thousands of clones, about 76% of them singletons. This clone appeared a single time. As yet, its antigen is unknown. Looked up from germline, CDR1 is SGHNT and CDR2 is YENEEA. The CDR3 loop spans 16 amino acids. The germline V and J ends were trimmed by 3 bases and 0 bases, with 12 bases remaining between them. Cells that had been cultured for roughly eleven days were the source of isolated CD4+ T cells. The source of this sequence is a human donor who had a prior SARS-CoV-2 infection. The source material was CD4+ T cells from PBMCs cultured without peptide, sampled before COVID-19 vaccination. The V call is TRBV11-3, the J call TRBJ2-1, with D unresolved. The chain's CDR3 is CASSLASLGSYNEQFF. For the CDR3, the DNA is TGTGCCAGCAGCTTGGCTAGTCTGGGCTCCTACAATGAGCAGTTCTTC.